One and the same sample provided the 12 T cell receptor beta chains below, sequenced in a study of Ad26.COV2.S vaccination and SARS-CoV-2 variants. The assay was immunoSEQ multiplex PCR, and TCRdb's table has in-frame clones only and misses some. The sample contains about 180,000 clones, around nine tenths of which appear only once. Material: peripheral blood, obtained after recovery from COVID-19. The receptors here all came from a human donor who had recovered from COVID-19.

Details on this clone: The junction does not match germline at one end; this may be a read error. The same CDR3 is also encoded by other DNA sequences in this sample. The V call is TRBV2, the J call TRBJ2-7; TRBD1 matches at 11 bases. CDR3 size: 15 residues. CDR1 SNHLY and CDR2 FYNNEI come from the germline V gene. Here the CDR3 DNA reads TGTGCTAGCAGTGCCGGGACAGGGGGAACCTACGAGCAGTACTTC. Protein product: CASSAGTGGTYEQYF.

This clone appeared once. The chain couples TRBV4-1 to TRBJ2-4; D perhaps matches TRBD2 (5 bases). The CDR3 runs 14 residues. Germline V CDR1 and CDR2: MGHRA, YSYEKL. The germline V and J ends were trimmed by 6 bases and 7 bases, with 16 bases remaining between them. CDR3 residues: CASSPTGLGNIQYF. The CDR3 DNA reads TGCGCCAGCAGTCCAACGGGGTTAGGGAACATTCAGTACTTC.

The chain couples TRBV11-2 to TRBJ1-2; 7 bases map to TRBD1. CDR3 length: 17 amino acids. CDR1 SGHAT and CDR2 FQNNGV come from the germline V gene. J was trimmed by 8 bases and V by 4 bases; bases with no gene match: 19. CDR3 nucleotides: TGTGCCAGCAGCTCCAACTGGAGGAGGGGGCCGCGCCGGGGCTACACCTTC. It is translated as CASSSNWRRGPRRGYTF.

The rearrangement links TRBV4-1 to TRBJ2-3; 10 bases match TRBD2. CDR3 size: 15 residues. Germline values: CDR1 MGHRA, CDR2 YSYEKL. V trimming: 1 base; J trimming: 5 bases; junction bases outside the gene matches: 3. CDR3 loop: CASSQVRTSGDTQYF. The CDR3 region has the DNA TGCGCCAGCAGCCAAGTCAGGACTAGCGGAGATACGCAGTATTTT.

J is TRBJ1-1 and V is TRBV15; no definite D call. Per the germline V gene, CDR1 is LNHNV and CDR2 is YYDKDF (reference sequence). The CDR3 is made up of 14 amino acids. The V end was cut by 3 bases, the J end by 2 bases, with 10 bases between. The CDR3 here is CATSREEGNTEAFF. CDR3 DNA sequence: TGTGCCACCAGCAGGGAGGAGGGAAACACTGAAGCTTTCTTT.

A single count supports this clone. The chain joins TRBV5-4 to TRBJ1-6, with a weak D call TRBD1 (5 bases). This CDR3 spans 15 amino acids. Trimming took off 3 bases at V and 6 bases at J, with 13 bases between the two ends. Germline V CDR1 and CDR2: SGHNT, YYREEE (reference sequence). CDR3 region: CASSSVVGGNSPLHF. The DNA for the CDR3 is TGTGCCAGCAGCTCGGTCGTTGGGGGTAATTCACCCCTCCACTTT.

V and J are TRBV28 and TRBJ2-5; no firm D call. The V gene lost 6 bases and the J gene lost 1 base, with 12 bases spanning the gap. Germline V gene lookup returns CDR1 MDHEN and CDR2 SYDVKM. The CDR3 is 14 amino acids. In nucleotides, the CDR3 is TGTGCCAGCAGCCTCCTCCAAGTCCAAGAGACCCAGTACTTC. Translating gives CASSLLQVQETQYF.

J is TRBJ1-1 and V is TRBV9, with D possibly matching TRBD1 (6 bases). Trimming cost V 4 bases and J 1 base, with 11 bases left between them. The germline CDR1 and CDR2 sequences are SGDLS and YYNGEE. The CDR3 has 14 amino acids. The CDR3 nucleotides read TGTGCCAGCAGCTCACAGGGAGGGAACACTGAAGCTTTCTTT. It codes for CASSSQGGNTEAFF.

The rearrangement uses TRBV5-1 and TRBJ2-6; D is undetermined. The CDR3 sequence is 15 residues long. V lost 1 base, J lost 1 base, and 6 bases lay in between. Germline CDR1 reads SGHRS; CDR2 reads YFSETQ. CDR3 loop: CASSLLASGANVLTF. The DNA of the CDR3 is TGCGCCAGCAGCTTGTTGGCTTCTGGGGCCAACGTCCTGACTTTC. The full variable domain, its missing parts supplied by reference TRBV5-1 and TRBJ2-6, is KAGVTQTPRYLIKTRGQQVTLSCSPISGHRSVSWYQQTPGQGLQFLFEYFSETQRNKGNFPGRFSGRQFSNSRSEMNVSTLELGDSALYLCASSLLASGANVLTFGAGSRLTVL.

The chain links TRBV29-1 to TRBJ1-6; D perhaps matches TRBD1 (5 bases). V was cut by 6 bases and J by 4 bases, with 10 bases left in between. Germline-derived CDR1 and CDR2 are SQVTM and ANQGSEA. The CDR3 covers 13 residues. The chain's CDR3 is CSVQGGYNSPLHF. The CDR3, as DNA: TGCAGCGTCCAGGGAGGGTATAATTCACCCCTCCACTTT.

The chain couples TRBV14 to TRBJ2-3, with D possibly being TRBD2 (5 bases). The germline gives CDR1 SGHDN, CDR2 FVKESK. The CDR3 totals 13 residues. Trimming removed 6 bases from V and 4 bases from J, with 11 bases in between. Here the CDR3 reads CASRRRGPDTQYF. The CDR3 DNA is TGTGCCAGCAGACGAAGAGGGCCAGATACGCAGTATTTT.

The chain has TRBV7-2 and TRBJ1-1; the match to TRBD1 covers 7 bases. The V segment lost 3 bases and the J segment 0 bases; nucleotides outside the gene matches: 4. CDR3 length equals 15 residues. Germline V lookup: CDR1 SGHTA, CDR2 FQGNSA. CDR3 protein: CASSFADRLNTEAFF. The DNA for the CDR3 is TGTGCCAGCAGCTTCGCGGACAGGTTGAACACTGAAGCTTTCTTT.